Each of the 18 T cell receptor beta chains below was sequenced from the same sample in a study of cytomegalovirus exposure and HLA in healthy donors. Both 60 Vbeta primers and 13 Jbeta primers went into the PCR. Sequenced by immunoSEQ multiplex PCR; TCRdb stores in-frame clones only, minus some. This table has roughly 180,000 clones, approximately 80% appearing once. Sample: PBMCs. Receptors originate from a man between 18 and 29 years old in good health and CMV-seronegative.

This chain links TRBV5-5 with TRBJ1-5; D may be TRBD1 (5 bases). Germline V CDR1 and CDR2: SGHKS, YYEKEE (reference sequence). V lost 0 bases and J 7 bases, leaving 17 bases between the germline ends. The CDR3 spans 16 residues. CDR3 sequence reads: CASSLVLETVEQPQHF. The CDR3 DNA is TGTGCCAGCAGCTTGGTGTTGGAGACAGTCGAGCAGCCCCAGCATTTT.

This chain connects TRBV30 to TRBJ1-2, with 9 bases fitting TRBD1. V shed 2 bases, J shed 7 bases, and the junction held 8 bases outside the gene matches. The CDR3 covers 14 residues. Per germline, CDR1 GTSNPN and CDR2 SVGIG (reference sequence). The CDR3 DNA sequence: TGTGCCTGGAGTCCGGGACAGGGTACGCGTGGCTACACCTTC. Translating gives CAWSPGQGTRGYTF.

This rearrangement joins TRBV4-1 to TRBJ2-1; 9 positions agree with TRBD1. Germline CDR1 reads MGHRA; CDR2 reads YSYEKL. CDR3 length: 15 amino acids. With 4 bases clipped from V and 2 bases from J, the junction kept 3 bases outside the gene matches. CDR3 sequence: CASSPDRGPYNEQFF. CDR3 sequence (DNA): TGCGCCAGCAGCCCGGACAGGGGCCCCTACAATGAGCAGTTCTTC.

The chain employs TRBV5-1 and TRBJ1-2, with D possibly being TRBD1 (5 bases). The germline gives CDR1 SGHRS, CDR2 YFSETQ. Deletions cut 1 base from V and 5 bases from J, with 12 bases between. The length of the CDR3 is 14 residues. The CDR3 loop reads CASSLSGGDYGYTF. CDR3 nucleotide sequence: TGCGCCAGCAGCTTGAGCGGAGGGGATTATGGCTACACCTTC.

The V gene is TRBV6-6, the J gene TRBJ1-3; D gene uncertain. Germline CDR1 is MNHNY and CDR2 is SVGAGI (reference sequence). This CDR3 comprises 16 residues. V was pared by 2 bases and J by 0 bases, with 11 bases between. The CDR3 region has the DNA TGTGCCAGCAGTTACGAGTCAACGTTCTCTGGAAACACCATATATTTT. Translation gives CASSYESTFSGNTIYF.

The DNA of the CDR3 is TGTGCCACCAGCGGTATACTAGCGGGAGGGGACAGTGAGCAGTTCTTC. It codes for CATSGILAGGDSEQFF. This chain joins TRBV15 and TRBJ2-1; TRBD2 matches 13 bases. After removal of 5 bases from V and 9 bases from J, the junction contained 10 bases not matched to a gene. There are 16 residues in the CDR3. Per germline, CDR1 LNHNV and CDR2 YYDKDF (reference sequence).

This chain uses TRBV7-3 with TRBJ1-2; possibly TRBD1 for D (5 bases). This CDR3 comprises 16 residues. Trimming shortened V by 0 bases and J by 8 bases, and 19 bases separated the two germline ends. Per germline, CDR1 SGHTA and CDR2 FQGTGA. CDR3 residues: CASSLTGGPTSGGYTF. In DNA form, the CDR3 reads TGTGCCAGCAGCTTAACGGGGGGACCTACCTCGGGAGGCTACACCTTC.

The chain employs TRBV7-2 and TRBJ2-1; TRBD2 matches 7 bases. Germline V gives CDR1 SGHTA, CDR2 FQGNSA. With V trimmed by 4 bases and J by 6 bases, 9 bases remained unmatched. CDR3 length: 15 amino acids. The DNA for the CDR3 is TGTGCCAGCAGCTCCGGGGGGAGTAATGGCAATGAGCAGTTCTTC. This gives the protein CASSSGGSNGNEQFF.

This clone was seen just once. This CDR3 reads CASSSPAGFGNYGYTF. The CDR3 DNA sequence: TGTGCCAGCAGCTCCCCCGCGGGCTTCGGTAACTATGGCTACACCTTC. The rearrangement joins TRBV5-4 to TRBJ1-2; D remains ambiguous. Trimming removed 3 bases from V and 1 base from J, with 16 bases in between. The germline V gene has CDR1 SGHNT and CDR2 YYREEE (reference sequence). The CDR3 is made up of 16 amino acids. Together with reference TRBV5-4 and TRBJ1-2, the CDR3 gives the full variable domain: ETGVTQSPTHLIKTRGQQVTLRCSSQSGHNTVSWYQQALGQGPQFIFQYYREEENGRGNFPPRFSGLQFPNYSSELNVNALELDDSALYLCASSSPAGFGNYGYTFGSGTRLTVV.

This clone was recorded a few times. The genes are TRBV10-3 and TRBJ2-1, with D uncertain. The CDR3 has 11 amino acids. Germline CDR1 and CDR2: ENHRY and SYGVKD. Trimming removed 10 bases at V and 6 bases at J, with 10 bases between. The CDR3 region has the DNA TGTGCCACCTACTACGGCAATGAGCAGTTCTTC. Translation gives CATYYGNEQFF.

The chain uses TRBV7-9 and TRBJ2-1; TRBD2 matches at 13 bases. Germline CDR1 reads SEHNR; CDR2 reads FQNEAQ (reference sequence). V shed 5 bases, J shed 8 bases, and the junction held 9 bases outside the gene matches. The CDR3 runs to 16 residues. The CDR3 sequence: CASSVTGTSGKDEQFF. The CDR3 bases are TGTGCCAGCAGCGTAACCGGGACTAGCGGGAAGGATGAGCAGTTCTTC.

The CDR3 spells CASSPRMVTGGETQYF. The DNA for the CDR3 is TGTGCCAGCAGCCCGCGAATGGTGACAGGGGGTGAGACCCAGTACTTC. The genes are TRBV7-6 and TRBJ2-5; 9 bases are shared with TRBD1. The junction had 12 bases not matched to a gene; V was cut back by 5 bases and J by 5 bases. CDR3 length: 16 amino acids. Germline assignment: CDR1 SGHVS and CDR2 FNYEAQ.

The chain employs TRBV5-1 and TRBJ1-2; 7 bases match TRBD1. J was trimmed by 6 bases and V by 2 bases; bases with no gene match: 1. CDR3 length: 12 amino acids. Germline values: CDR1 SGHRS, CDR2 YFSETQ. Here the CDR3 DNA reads TGCGCCAGCAGCTTCACAGGGGATGGCTACACCTTC. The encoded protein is CASSFTGDGYTF.

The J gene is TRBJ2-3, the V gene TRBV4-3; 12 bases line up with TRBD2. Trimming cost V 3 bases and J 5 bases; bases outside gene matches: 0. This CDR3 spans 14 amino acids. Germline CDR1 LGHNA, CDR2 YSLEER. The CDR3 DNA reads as TGCGCCAGCAGCCAGGGACTAGCGGGAGATACGCAGTATTTT. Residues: CASSQGLAGDTQYF.

The CDR3 protein is CASSARDTTNYGYTF. The DNA for the CDR3 is TGTGCCAGCAGCGCACGGGACACTACTAACTATGGCTACACCTTC. The chain has TRBV7-9 and TRBJ1-2, with D possibly matching TRBD1 (6 bases). Germline-derived CDR1 and CDR2 are SEHNR and FQNEAQ (reference sequence). This CDR3 region has 15 residues. Between the trimmed V and J ends, which lost 5 bases and 0 bases, there was a span of 13 bases. The entire variable domain, with the rest obtained from reference TRBV7-9 and TRBJ1-2, is as follows: DTGVSQNPRHKITKRGQNVTFRCDPISEHNRLYWYRQTLGQGPEFLTYFQNEAQLEKSRLLSDRFSAERPKGSFSTLEIQRTEQGDSAMYLCASSARDTTNYGYTFGSGTRLTVV.

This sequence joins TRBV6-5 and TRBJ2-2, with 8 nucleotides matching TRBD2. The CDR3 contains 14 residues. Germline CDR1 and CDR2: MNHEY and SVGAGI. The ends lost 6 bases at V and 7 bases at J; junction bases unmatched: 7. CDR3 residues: CASRSGSFGGELFF. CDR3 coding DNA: TGTGCCAGCAGAAGCGGGAGTTTTGGCGGGGAGCTGTTTTTT.

CDR3 sequence: CAISEQENTEAFF. The CDR3, as DNA: TGTGCCATCAGTGAGCAGGAGAACACTGAAGCTTTCTTT. The chain employs TRBV10-3 and TRBJ1-1; D unclear. The germline V gene has CDR1 ENHRY and CDR2 SYGVKD. The length of the CDR3 is 13 residues. Trimming stripped 2 bases from V and 1 base from J, with 5 bases between.

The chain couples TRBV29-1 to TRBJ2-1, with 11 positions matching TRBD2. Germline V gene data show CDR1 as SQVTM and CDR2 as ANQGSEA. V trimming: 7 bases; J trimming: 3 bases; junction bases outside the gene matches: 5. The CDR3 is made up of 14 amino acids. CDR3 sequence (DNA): TGCAGCGGCTCCGGGACTAGCGGCTACAATGAGCAGTTCTTC. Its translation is CSGSGTSGYNEQFF.